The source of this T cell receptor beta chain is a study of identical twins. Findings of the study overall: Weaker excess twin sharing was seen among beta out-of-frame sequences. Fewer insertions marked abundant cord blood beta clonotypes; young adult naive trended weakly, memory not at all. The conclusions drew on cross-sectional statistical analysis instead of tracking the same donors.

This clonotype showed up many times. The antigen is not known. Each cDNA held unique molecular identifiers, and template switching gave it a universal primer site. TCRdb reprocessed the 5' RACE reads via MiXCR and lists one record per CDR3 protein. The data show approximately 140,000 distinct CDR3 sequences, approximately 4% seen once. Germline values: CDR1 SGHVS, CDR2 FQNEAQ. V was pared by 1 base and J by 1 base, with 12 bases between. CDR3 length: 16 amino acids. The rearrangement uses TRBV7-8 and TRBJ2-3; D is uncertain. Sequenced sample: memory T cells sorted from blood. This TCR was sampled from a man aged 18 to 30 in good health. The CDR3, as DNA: TGTGCCAGCAGCTTAGAATCCCGGCGACGCACAGATACGCAGTATTTT. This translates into CASSLESRRRTDTQYF.